The present TCR beta chain was sequenced within a study of cytomegalovirus exposure and HLA in healthy donors. The PCR made use of 60 Vbeta and 13 Jbeta primers. The method was immunoSEQ multiplex PCR; TCRdb's version includes in-frame clones alone and lacks a portion of them. The sample carries approximately 100,000 clones, about 77% recorded once. The CDR3 spans 16 residues. Germline trimming cut 5 bases from V and 0 bases from J; bases unmatched to any gene: 10. Germline V gene lookup returns CDR1 MDHEN and CDR2 SYDVKM. The specimen sequenced was PBMCs. This sequence originates from a woman between 18 and 29 years old in good health and CMV-seropositive. The J gene is TRBJ2-7, the V gene TRBV28; 7 bases match TRBD1. The CDR3, as DNA: TGTGCCAGCAGTGCGTCGGGACAGCCGAACTCCTACGAGCAGTACTTC. Amino acids: CASSASGQPNSYEQYF. The whole variable domain, filled in from reference TRBV28 and TRBJ2-7, reads DVKVTQSSRYLVKRTGEKVFLECVQDMDHENMFWYRQDPGLGLRLIYFSYDVKMKEKGDIPEGYSVSREKKERFSLILESASTNQTSMYLCASSASGQPNSYEQYFGPGTRLTVT.